This TCR beta chain was sequenced during a study of blood T cell repertoires in COVID-19. Looking at the study overall: COVID-19 samples, acute and convalescent, were from the United States, Italy and Spain.

The method was immunoSEQ multiplex PCR; TCRdb's version includes in-frame clones alone and lacks a portion of them. Here the sample spans about 170,000 clones, 80% to 85% being singletons. This receptor was identified in a human donor with acute or convalescent COVID-19. The donor label of this sample is uncertain. Material for sequencing was peripheral blood.

The CDR3 protein is CASSPGGGGNTIYF. In DNA, the CDR3 is TGTGCCAGCAGCCCCGGGGGGGGTGGAAACACCATATATTTT. The chain has TRBV6-5 and TRBJ1-3; maybe TRBD1 (5 bases). This CDR3 is 14 amino acids long. Trimming left V 6 bases short and J 3 bases short, with 12 bases between. Germline V gene data show CDR1 as MNHEY and CDR2 as SVGAGI.